This T cell receptor beta chain is drawn from a study of blood T cell repertoires in COVID-19. In terms of age and location, participants ranged from roughly 18 to 100 years and lived in approximately 24 US areas. Cohorts were determined from participant-reported clinical history. This CDR3 spans 13 amino acids. The germline V gene has CDR1 MNHEY and CDR2 SMNVEV (reference sequence). The V end lost 6 bases, the J end lost 7 bases, and 15 bases lay between the germline ends. Authors' analysis steps: It was from reference gene primer amplification that nucleated cell counts were estimated. Libraries were prepared by immunoSEQ multiplex PCR; TCRdb keeps only in-frame clonotypes and omits some of them. That table gives V, J and clone size, and the DNA gave D and trimming. In the table there are around 280,000 clones, about 90% of which are singletons.

The sample consisted of PBMCs or T cells enriched from blood (not recorded which). V is TRBV27 and J is TRBJ1-1, with a tentative D call TRBD1 (5 bases). The receptor's source is a woman between 18 and 29 years old with acute COVID-19. CDR3 in DNA: TGTGCCAGCAGCCAAGGACGACAGATTGAAGCTTTCTTT. Translation gives CASSQGRQIEAFF.